A single sample is the source of the 18 T cell receptor beta chains below, sequenced in a study of blood T cell repertoires in COVID-19. Here immunoSEQ multiplex PCR was the method, and the copy in TCRdb shows in-frame clones only, minus some. The sample has roughly 170,000 clones; roughly 88% are singletons. Sequencing input: peripheral blood. The receptor set was obtained from a man in his 60s who had recovered from COVID-19.

This chain links TRBV12-3 or TRBV12-4 with TRBJ1-4; D remains unclear. The V gene lost 6 bases and the J gene lost 2 bases, with 4 bases spanning the gap. The CDR3 spans 12 residues. The CDR3 is CASSRTNEKLFF. The CDR3 nucleotides read TGTGCCAGCAGCCGGACTAATGAAAAACTGTTTTTT.

The table lists this clone with a few counts. This chain connects TRBV5-1 to TRBJ1-2, with 9 nucleotides matching TRBD1. The CDR3 runs to 13 residues. Germline assignment: CDR1 SGHRS and CDR2 YFSETQ. V lost 4 bases to trimming and J lost 6 bases; unmatched junction nucleotides: 4. This CDR3 reads CASSDDRGNGYTF. The CDR3 region has the DNA TGCGCCAGCAGCGATGACAGGGGGAATGGCTACACCTTC.

The CDR3 bases are TGTGCCAGCGGTTGGGGCCCTGAGAGCATTCAGTACTTC. Its translation is CASGWGPESIQYF. The chain carries TRBV6-5 and TRBJ2-4; weak D call: TRBD1 (5 bases). Per the germline V gene, CDR1 is MNHEY and CDR2 is SVGAGI. The CDR3 has 13 amino acids. Deletions cut 8 bases from V and 9 bases from J, with 17 bases between.

The chain links TRBV10-3 to TRBJ1-5, with D tentatively TRBD1 (6 bases). Trimming removed 0 bases at V and 6 bases at J, with 15 bases between. Germline-derived CDR1 and CDR2 are ENHRY and SYGVKD. The CDR3 totals 16 residues. This chain's CDR3 is CAISESHGGAGQPQHF. DNA for the CDR3: TGTGCCATCAGTGAGTCCCATGGGGGGGCTGGTCAGCCCCAGCATTTT.

The V gene is TRBV3-1 (or the pseudogene TRBV3-2), the J gene TRBJ2-6, with D possibly matching TRBD2 (5 bases). V dropped 4 bases and J dropped 3 bases, with 13 bases sitting between them. This CDR3 spans 16 amino acids. Germline V CDR1 and CDR2: LGHDT, YNNKEL (reference sequence). CDR3 region: CASSRPPGYGANVLTF. The CDR3 DNA follows: TGTGCCAGCAGCCGCCCCCCGGGATATGGGGCCAACGTCCTGACTTTC.

The chain joins TRBV9 to TRBJ2-3; 7 nucleotides align to TRBD2. J gave up 4 bases and V 4 bases, and 15 bases lay outside the gene matches. Germline CDR1 SGDLS, CDR2 YYNGEE. The CDR3 is 17 residues long. CDR3 DNA sequence: TGTGCCAGCAGCCCTAATAGTGGGGGAGGGCCCGCAGATACGCAGTATTTT. Translation: CASSPNSGGGPADTQYF.

There are a few counts of this clone. The chain has TRBV6-5 and TRBJ2-2, with 9 bases that match TRBD1. V lost 5 bases, J lost 5 bases, and 3 bases stayed unmatched. The germline V gene has CDR1 MNHEY and CDR2 SVGAGI. This CDR3 is built from 14 residues. In DNA, the CDR3 is TGTGCCAGCAGTCCGGGACAGGGAACCGGGGAGCTGTTTTTT. It translates to CASSPGQGTGELFF.

The V and J genes are TRBV30 and TRBJ1-1; D may be TRBD1 (6 bases). V was cut by 4 bases and J by 0 bases, with 12 bases left in between. CDR1 GTSNPN and CDR2 SVGIG come from the germline V gene (reference sequence). This CDR3 is built from 14 residues. CDR3 amino acids: CAWTTGTLNTEAFF. Written as DNA, the CDR3 is TGTGCCTGGACTACAGGGACCCTGAACACTGAAGCTTTCTTT. Using reference TRBV30 and TRBJ1-1 for the parts outside the CDR3, the full variable domain is SQTIHQWPATLVQPVGSPLSLECTVEGTSNPNLYWYRQAAGRGLQLLFYSVGIGQISSEVPQNLSASRPQDRQFILSSKKLLLSDSGFYLCAWTTGTLNTEAFFGQGTRLTVV.

This chain links TRBV19 with TRBJ2-1; D is unclear. Per germline, CDR1 LNHDA and CDR2 SQIVND (reference sequence). Between the trimmed V and J ends, which lost 6 bases and 8 bases, there was a span of 11 bases. There are 12 residues in the CDR3. DNA of the CDR3: TGTGCCAGTAGCCCCCTGCGGCATGAGCAGTTCTTC. Encoded protein: CASSPLRHEQFF. Complete variable domain (other parts from reference TRBV19 and TRBJ2-1): DGGITQSPKYLFRKEGQNVTLSCEQNLNHDAMYWYRQDPGQGLRLIYYSQIVNDFQKGDIAEGYSVSREKKESFPLTVTSAQKNPTAFYLCASSPLRHEQFFGPGTRLTVL.

The chain links TRBV18 to TRBJ2-7; D gene ambiguous. The CDR3 is made up of 14 amino acids. CDR1 and CDR2 from the germline V gene are KGHSH and LQKENI. Trimming removed 0 bases at V and 4 bases at J, with 10 bases between. The CDR3 sequence is CASSPPGRNYEQYF. The CDR3 nucleotides read TGTGCCAGCTCACCACCGGGCAGAAATTACGAGCAGTACTTC.

V gene TRBV6-5 combines with J gene TRBJ1-6; maybe TRBD1 (6 bases). Per the germline V gene, CDR1 is MNHEY and CDR2 is SVGAGI. CDR3 length: 13 residues. Trimming removed 8 bases from V and 7 bases from J, with 12 bases in between. CDR3 in DNA: TGTGCCAGCCGACGGGGGGCCAATTCACCCCTCCACTTT. Translating gives CASRRGANSPLHF.

The CDR3: CASSVGDRDYEQYF. The CDR3 DNA follows: TGTGCCAGCAGCGTAGGAGACAGGGACTACGAGCAGTACTTC. The chain combines TRBV9 with TRBJ2-7; 7 bases fit TRBD1. The CDR3 spans 14 residues. Germline values: CDR1 SGDLS, CDR2 YYNGEE. The J segment lost 3 bases and the V segment lost 0 bases, leaving 3 bases of the junction unmatched. The full variable domain, with the rest looked up from reference TRBV9 and TRBJ2-7, is DSGVTQTPKHLITATGQRVTLRCSPRSGDLSVYWYQQSLDQGLQFLIQYYNGEERAKGNILERFSAQQFPDLHSELNLSSLELGDSALYFCASSVGDRDYEQYFGPGTRLTVT.

The V and J genes are TRBV5-1 and TRBJ1-1; maybe TRBD1 (5 bases). The CDR3 is made up of 14 amino acids. Germline V lookup: CDR1 SGHRS, CDR2 YFSETQ. The V gene lost 3 bases and the J gene lost 3 bases, with 12 bases spanning the gap. The CDR3 DNA is TGCGCCAGCAGCTCCCGAGCGGGGGACACTGAAGCTTTCTTT. Its protein product is CASSSRAGDTEAFF.

The chain is built from TRBV9 and TRBJ2-3; 11 bases line up with TRBD2. Germline V lookup: CDR1 SGDLS, CDR2 YYNGEE. The ends lost 3 bases at V and 1 base at J; junction bases unmatched: 4. The CDR3 covers 16 residues. CDR3 region: CASSALTSGGTDTQYF. The CDR3 DNA is TGTGCCAGCAGCGCCCTGACTAGCGGGGGCACAGATACGCAGTATTTT. Combining the CDR3 with reference TRBV9 and TRBJ2-3 gives the whole variable domain DSGVTQTPKHLITATGQRVTLRCSPRSGDLSVYWYQQSLDQGLQFLIQYYNGEERAKGNILERFSAQQFPDLHSELNLSSLELGDSALYFCASSALTSGGTDTQYFGPGTRLTVL.

The V and J genes are TRBV6-5 and TRBJ1-5, with unresolved D. This CDR3 is built from 13 residues. V lost 8 bases, J lost 3 bases, and 11 bases lay in between. The germline gives CDR1 MNHEY, CDR2 SVGAGI. CDR3 sequence: CASSSQINQPQHF. CDR3 in DNA: TGTGCCAGCTCTTCTCAGATCAATCAGCCCCAGCATTTT.

The V gene is TRBV11-3, the J gene TRBJ2-4; TRBD2 might be the D (5 bases). The CDR3 extends over 17 amino acids. From germline, CDR1 is SGHNT and CDR2 YENEEA. V was clipped by 7 bases and J by 1 base, with 20 bases between them. CDR3 in amino acids: CASILLRGRLAKNIQYF. DNA for the CDR3: TGTGCCAGCATCCTGCTTCGGGGTCGTTTGGCCAAAAACATTCAGTACTTC.

This clone was observed a handful of times. The chain couples TRBV5-4 to TRBJ1-4; D not certain. The CDR3 is made up of 14 amino acids. Trimming shortened V by 0 bases and J by 0 bases, and 3 bases separated the two germline ends. Per the germline V gene, CDR1 is SGHNT and CDR2 is YYREEE (reference sequence). CDR3 sequence: CASSLGPTNEKLFF. The CDR3 nucleotides are TGTGCCAGCAGCTTGGGGCCAACTAATGAAAAACTGTTTTTT.

The chain has TRBV5-6 and TRBJ1-4; a weak D match, TRBD1 (5 bases). V gave up 0 bases and J gave up 7 bases, with 13 bases separating them. The CDR3 runs 15 residues. Per the germline V gene, CDR1 is SGHDT and CDR2 is YYEEEE. The DNA of the CDR3 is TGTGCCAGCAGCTTGGTGGGTGATAGGGGTGAAAAACTGTTTTTT. Its protein is CASSLVGDRGEKLFF.